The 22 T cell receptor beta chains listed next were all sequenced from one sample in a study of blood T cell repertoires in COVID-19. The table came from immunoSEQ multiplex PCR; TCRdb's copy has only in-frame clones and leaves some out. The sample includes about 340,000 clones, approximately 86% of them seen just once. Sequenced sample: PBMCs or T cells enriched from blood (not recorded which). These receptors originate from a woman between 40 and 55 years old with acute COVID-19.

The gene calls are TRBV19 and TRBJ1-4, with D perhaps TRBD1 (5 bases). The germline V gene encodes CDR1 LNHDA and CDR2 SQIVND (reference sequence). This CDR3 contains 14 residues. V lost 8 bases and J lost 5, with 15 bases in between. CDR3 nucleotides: TGTGCCAGTGCGAAGTTAGGGGTGAATGAAAAACTGTTTTTT. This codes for CASAKLGVNEKLFF.

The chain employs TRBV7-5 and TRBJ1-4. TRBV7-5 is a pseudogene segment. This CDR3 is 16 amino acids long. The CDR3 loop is CARSLNVATLREKLFF. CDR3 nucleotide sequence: TGTGCCAGAAGCTTAAATGTTGCCACCCTGAGGGAAAAACTGTTTTTT.

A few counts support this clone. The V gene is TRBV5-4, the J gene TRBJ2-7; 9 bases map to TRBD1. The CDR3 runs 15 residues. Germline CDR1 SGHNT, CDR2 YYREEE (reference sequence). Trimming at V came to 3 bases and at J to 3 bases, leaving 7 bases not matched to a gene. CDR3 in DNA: TGTGCCAGCAGCTCGAGGACAGGGGTTAGCTACGAGCAGTACTTC. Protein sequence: CASSSRTGVSYEQYF.

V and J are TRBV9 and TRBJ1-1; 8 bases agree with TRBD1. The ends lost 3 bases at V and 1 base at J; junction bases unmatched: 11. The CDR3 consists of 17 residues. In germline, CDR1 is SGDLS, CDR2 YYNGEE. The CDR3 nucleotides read TGTGCCAGCAGCGCACAGGGGGACCTCGGACGGAACACTGAAGCTTTCTTT. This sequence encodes CASSAQGDLGRNTEAFF.

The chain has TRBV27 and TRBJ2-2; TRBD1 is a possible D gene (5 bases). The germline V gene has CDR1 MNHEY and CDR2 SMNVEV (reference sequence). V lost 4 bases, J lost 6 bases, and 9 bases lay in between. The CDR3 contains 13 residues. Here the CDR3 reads CASSSRQSGELFF. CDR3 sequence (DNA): TGTGCCAGCAGTTCTCGACAGTCCGGGGAGCTGTTTTTT.

This CDR3 is CASSPRTGLPEKLFF. CDR3 sequence (DNA): TGTGCCAGCAGCCCAAGGACAGGGCTTCCTGAAAAACTGTTTTTT. This rearrangement joins TRBV7-8 to TRBJ1-4; 8 positions agree with TRBD1. J gave up 7 bases and V 5 bases, and 9 bases lay outside the gene matches. CDR1 and CDR2 (germline): SGHVS, FQNEAQ. CDR3 length equals 15 residues.

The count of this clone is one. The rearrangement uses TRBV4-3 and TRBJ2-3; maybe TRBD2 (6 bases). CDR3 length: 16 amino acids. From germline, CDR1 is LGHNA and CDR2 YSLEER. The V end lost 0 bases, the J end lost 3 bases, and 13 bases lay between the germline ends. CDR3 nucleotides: TGCGCCAGCAGCCAAGATTTTCCGGGAGCGACAGATACGCAGTATTTT. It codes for CASSQDFPGATDTQYF.

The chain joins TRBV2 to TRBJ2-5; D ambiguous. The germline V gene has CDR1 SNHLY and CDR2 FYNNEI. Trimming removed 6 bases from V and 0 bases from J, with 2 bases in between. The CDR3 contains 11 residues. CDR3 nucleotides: TGTGCCAGCAGCTACCAAGAGACCCAGTACTTC. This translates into CASSYQETQYF.

The DNA of the CDR3 is TGCGCCAGCAGCCCTTATACTGACGACGGAGGGACCATATATTTT. Encoded protein: CASSPYTDDGGTIYF. The V call is TRBV4-1, the J call TRBJ1-3, with D unclear. The CDR3 is 15 residues long. V was clipped by 4 bases and J by 10 bases, with 20 bases between them. CDR1 is MGHRA, CDR2 YSYEKL, per germline.

CDR3 sequence (DNA): TGTGCCAGCAGTTTGCGGGAGACCCAGTACTTC. Its protein product is CASSLRETQYF. The chain is built from TRBV6-2 or TRBV6-3 and TRBJ2-5, with D unresolved. Trimming stripped 4 bases from V and 5 bases from J, with 5 bases between. Germline loops: CDR1 MNHEY, CDR2 SVGEGT. This CDR3 is built from 11 residues.

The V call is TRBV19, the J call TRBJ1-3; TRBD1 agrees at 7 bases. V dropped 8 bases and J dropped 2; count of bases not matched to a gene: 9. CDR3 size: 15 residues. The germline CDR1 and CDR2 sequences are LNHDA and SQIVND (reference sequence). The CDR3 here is CASRELTGTGNTIYF. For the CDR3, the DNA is TGTGCCAGTCGAGAACTGACAGGGACTGGAAACACCATATATTTT.

CDR3 bases: TGTGCCAGCAACCCTGCGGGACAGGGGTCCTACGAGCAGTACTTC. Protein product: CASNPAGQGSYEQYF. The chain links TRBV19 to TRBJ2-7; TRBD1 aligns across 10 bases. In germline, CDR1 is LNHDA, CDR2 SQIVND (reference sequence). The V and J ends lost 9 bases and 1 base, in that order; junction bases with no gene match: 9. The CDR3 length is 15 residues.

This CDR3 is CASSIGTPGQDLSEAFF. The CDR3 region has the DNA TGTGCCAGTAGTATAGGAACCCCGGGACAGGACCTATCTGAAGCTTTCTTT. This chain joins TRBV19 and TRBJ1-1; 8 positions match TRBD1. The V and J ends lost 1 base and 6 bases, in that order; junction bases with no gene match: 13. The CDR3 length is 17 residues. In germline, CDR1 is LNHDA, CDR2 SQIVND (reference sequence).

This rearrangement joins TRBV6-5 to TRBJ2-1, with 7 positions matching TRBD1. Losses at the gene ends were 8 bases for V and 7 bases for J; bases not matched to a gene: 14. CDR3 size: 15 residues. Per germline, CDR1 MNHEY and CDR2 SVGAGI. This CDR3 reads CASAMTGNSRNEQFF. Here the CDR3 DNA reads TGTGCCAGCGCCATGACAGGGAACAGTAGAAATGAGCAGTTCTTC.

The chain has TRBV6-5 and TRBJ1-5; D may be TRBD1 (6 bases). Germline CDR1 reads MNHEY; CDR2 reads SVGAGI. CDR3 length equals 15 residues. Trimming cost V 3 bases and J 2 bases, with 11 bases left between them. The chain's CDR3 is CASSYDRTGNQPQHF. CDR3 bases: TGTGCCAGCAGTTATGACAGGACGGGCAATCAGCCCCAGCATTTT.

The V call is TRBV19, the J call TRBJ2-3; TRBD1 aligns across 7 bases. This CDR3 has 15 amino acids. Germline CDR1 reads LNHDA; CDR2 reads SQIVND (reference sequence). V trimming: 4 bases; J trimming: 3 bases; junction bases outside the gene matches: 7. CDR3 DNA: TGTGCCAGTAGTAGTAAGGGGGCTTTTACAGATACGCAGTATTTT. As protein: CASSSKGAFTDTQYF.

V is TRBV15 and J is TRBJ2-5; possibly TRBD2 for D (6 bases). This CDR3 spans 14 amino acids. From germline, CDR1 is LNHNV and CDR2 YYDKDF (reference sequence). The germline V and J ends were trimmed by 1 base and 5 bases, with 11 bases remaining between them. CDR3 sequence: CATSRVFAGETQYF. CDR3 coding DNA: TGTGCCACCAGCAGAGTGTTCGCGGGGGAGACCCAGTACTTC.

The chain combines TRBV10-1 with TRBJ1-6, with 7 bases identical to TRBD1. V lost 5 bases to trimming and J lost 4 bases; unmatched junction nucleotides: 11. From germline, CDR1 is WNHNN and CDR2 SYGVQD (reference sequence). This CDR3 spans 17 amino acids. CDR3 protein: CASSQTGLPTYNSPLHF. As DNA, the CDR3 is TGCGCCAGCAGTCAGACAGGGCTACCTACTTATAATTCACCCCTCCACTTT.

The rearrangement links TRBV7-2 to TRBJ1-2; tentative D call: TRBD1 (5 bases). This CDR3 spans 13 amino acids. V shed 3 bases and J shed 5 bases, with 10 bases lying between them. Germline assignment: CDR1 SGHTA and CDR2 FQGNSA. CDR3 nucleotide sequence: TGTGCCAGCAGCTTGCAGGGATATTATGGCTACACCTTC. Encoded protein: CASSLQGYYGYTF.

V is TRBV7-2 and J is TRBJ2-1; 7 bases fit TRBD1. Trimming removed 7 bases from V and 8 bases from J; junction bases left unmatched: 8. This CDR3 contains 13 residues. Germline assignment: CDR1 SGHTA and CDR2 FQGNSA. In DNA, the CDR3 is TGTGCCAGCAAAATACCTACAGGGGATGAGCAGTTCTTC. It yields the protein CASKIPTGDEQFF.

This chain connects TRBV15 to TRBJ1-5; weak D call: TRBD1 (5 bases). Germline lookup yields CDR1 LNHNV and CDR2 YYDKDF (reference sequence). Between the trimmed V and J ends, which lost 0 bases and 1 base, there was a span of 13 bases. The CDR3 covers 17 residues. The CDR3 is CATSRDARAGSNQPQHF. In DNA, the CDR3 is TGTGCCACCAGCAGAGATGCAAGGGCAGGGAGCAATCAGCCCCAGCATTTT.

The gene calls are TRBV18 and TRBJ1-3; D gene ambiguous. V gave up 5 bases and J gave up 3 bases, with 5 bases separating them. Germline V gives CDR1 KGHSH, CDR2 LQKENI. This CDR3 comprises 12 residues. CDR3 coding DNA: TGTGCCAGCTCATATCGTGGAAACACCATATATTTT. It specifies CASSYRGNTIYF.